The 25 T cell receptor beta chains below all came from one sample that was sequenced in a study of response to subunit inactivated influenza vaccine. TCRdb re-analysed the RT-PCR reads in MiXCR, keeping a single row per CDR3 protein. The table records hundreds of thousands of distinct CDR3 sequences, approximately 14% of them present only once. The starting material was PBMCs from blood, obtained roughly 15 days before vaccination. The source of these receptors is a man aged 45-65 years who received an inactivated influenza vaccine.

The V and J genes are TRBV21-1 and TRBJ2-3; the table calls TRBD1, which could not be checked here. TRBV21-1 is recorded as a pseudogene. The CDR3 has 18 residues. CDR3: CATGDTAGQILYTDTQYF. CDR3 DNA sequence: TGTGCCACCGGAGATACGGCGGGGCAGATCCTCTACACAGATACGCAGTATTTT.

The chain uses TRBV7-2 and TRBJ1-2, with D perhaps TRBD1 (5 bases). Trimming stripped 4 bases from V and 6 bases from J, with 15 bases between. Germline CDR1 reads SGHTA; CDR2 reads FQGNSA. The CDR3 has 14 amino acids. The CDR3 is CASSSSWRGDGYTF. In DNA form, the CDR3 reads TGTGCCAGCAGCTCTAGCTGGAGAGGGGATGGCTACACCTTC.

The rearrangement links TRBV12-3 or TRBV12-4 to TRBJ2-3; TRBD2 agrees at 9 bases. The CDR3 extends over 16 amino acids. V lost 5 bases, J lost 6 bases, and 12 bases stayed unmatched. The CDR3 nucleotides are TGTGCCAGCAGTCCACGAGCGGGGGGCCTCGCGGATACGCAGTATTTT. Its protein product is CASSPRAGGLADTQYF.

The genes are TRBV12-3 or TRBV12-4 and TRBJ2-5; 8 bases map to TRBD2. The CDR3 runs 14 residues. V was clipped by 7 bases and J by 4 bases; unmatched bases: 8. This CDR3 reads CASTPAGVLETQYF. The CDR3 nucleotides are TGTGCCAGCACCCCAGCGGGAGTTTTAGAGACCCAGTACTTC.

This CDR3 reads CSASLAGRSTDTQYF. CDR3 bases: TGCAGTGCTAGCCTAGCGGGACGAAGCACAGATACGCAGTATTTT. V usage is TRBV20-1 and J usage is TRBJ2-3, with 9 bases lining up with TRBD2. CDR3 length: 15 residues. Germline V gene data show CDR1 as DFQATT and CDR2 as SNEGSKA (reference sequence). Losses at the gene ends were 3 bases for V and 0 bases for J; bases not matched to a gene: 4.

This clonotype was recorded a few times. The V call is TRBV15, the J call TRBJ2-2; D not resolved. Germline-derived CDR1 and CDR2 are LNHNV and YYDKDF (reference sequence). Deletions cut 3 bases from V and 8 bases from J, with 10 bases between. The CDR3 is 13 amino acids. The CDR3: CATSSKRLGELFF. CDR3 sequence (DNA): TGTGCCACCAGCAGTAAGCGTCTGGGGGAGCTGTTTTTT.

This clonotype was seen ten or more times. The V call is TRBV29-1, the J call TRBJ1-2; D unclear. The germline V gene encodes CDR1 SQVTM and CDR2 ANQGSEA. Trimming cost V 4 bases and J 2 bases, with 11 bases left between them. The CDR3 covers 13 residues. CDR3 DNA: TGCAGCGTTGTCGAGGGCCGAAACTATGGCTACACCTTC. This translates into CSVVEGRNYGYTF.

The rearrangement joins TRBV2 to TRBJ2-5; 7 positions agree with TRBD1. The length of the CDR3 is 13 residues. Germline CDR1 reads SNHLY; CDR2 reads FYNNEI. The V gene end was trimmed by 4 bases and the J gene end by 4 bases; junction bases not matched to a gene: 3. The CDR3 DNA reads TGTGCCAGCAGTGGATCAGGGGGAGAGACCCAGTACTTC. It yields the protein CASSGSGGETQYF.

This clonotype showed up just a few times. The chain joins TRBV20-1 to TRBJ2-3; 12 positions agree with TRBD2. The ends lost 6 bases at V and 4 bases at J; junction bases unmatched: 5. The CDR3 runs 14 residues. Germline V lookup: CDR1 DFQATT, CDR2 SNEGSKA (reference sequence). CDR3 nucleotides: TGCAGTGCGACGACTAGCGGGAGCCCAGATACGCAGTATTTT. Protein product: CSATTSGSPDTQYF.

The chain carries TRBV28 and TRBJ2-7; 9 bases align to TRBD1. The V gene's germline CDR1 is MDHEN and CDR2 SYDVKM. The CDR3 runs 16 residues. J gave up 1 base and V 6 bases, and 10 bases lay outside the gene matches. The CDR3 nucleotides read TGTGCCAGCAGACCCCCGGGACAGGGAGGATCCTACGAGCAGTACTTC. This encodes CASRPPGQGGSYEQYF.

This clonotype was counted only a few times. The V and J genes are TRBV12-3 or TRBV12-4 and TRBJ1-5, with 7 bases aligning to TRBD1. CDR3 length: 16 amino acids. The V segment lost 5 bases and the J segment 0 bases; nucleotides outside the gene matches: 7. The CDR3 DNA reads TGTGCCAGCAGTCGAAATTCAGGGGGTAGCAATCAGCCCCAGCATTTT. This gives the protein CASSRNSGGSNQPQHF.

This clonotype was picked up many times. The gene calls are TRBV3-1 and TRBJ2-1; D ambiguous. The length of the CDR3 is 13 residues. Germline V gene lookup returns CDR1 LGHDT and CDR2 YNNKEL (reference sequence). Trimming left V 1 base short and J 6 bases short, with 7 bases between. CDR3: CASSQVSSNEQFF. DNA for the CDR3: TGTGCCAGCAGCCAAGTTTCCAGCAATGAGCAGTTCTTC.

This clonotype was counted many times. The rearrangement links TRBV12-3 or TRBV12-4 to TRBJ1-5, with D possibly matching TRBD1 (5 bases). This CDR3 spans 15 amino acids. V was clipped by 3 bases and J by 4 bases, with 13 bases between them. The CDR3 bases are TGTGCCAGCAGTTTGAGTTCAGGGTGGAATCAGCCCCAGCATTTT. Translation: CASSLSSGWNQPQHF.

This clonotype showed up just a few times. This chain connects TRBV3-1 to TRBJ2-7; the match to TRBD2 covers 8 bases. Germline assignment: CDR1 LGHDT and CDR2 YNNKEL (reference sequence). The CDR3 has 12 amino acids. Trimming at V came to 4 bases and at J to 6 bases, leaving 2 bases not matched to a gene. The CDR3 sequence is CASSRTSSEQYF. CDR3 nucleotides: TGTGCCAGCAGCCGGACTAGCTCCGAGCAGTACTTC.

In this sample, this clonotype turned up many times. This chain links TRBV4-2 with TRBJ2-7; D may be TRBD1 or TRBD2 (6 bases each). Trimming took off 4 bases at V and 2 bases at J, with 15 bases between the two ends. CDR1 is LGHNA and CDR2 is YNFKEQ in the germline V gene. This CDR3 region has 15 residues. The CDR3 protein is CASSPGGGSTYEQYF. The CDR3 DNA is TGTGCCAGCAGCCCCGGGGGCGGGTCTACCTACGAGCAGTACTTC.

This clonotype was seen more than once but under ten times. J is TRBJ2-7 and V is TRBV7-2; D could derive from TRBD1 or TRBD2 (5 bases each). V was cut by 3 bases and J by 6 bases, with 15 bases left in between. Per germline, CDR1 SGHTA and CDR2 FQGNSA. This CDR3 has 14 residues. The CDR3 nucleotides are TGTGCCAGCAGCTTCCCGGGGCCCCGCTTCGAGCAGTACTTC. This encodes CASSFPGPRFEQYF.

The chain joins TRBV2 to TRBJ2-2; tentatively, D is TRBD2 (7 bases). Germline lookup yields CDR1 SNHLY and CDR2 FYNNEI. Trimming took off 7 bases at V and 5 bases at J, with 14 bases between the two ends. The CDR3 is 14 amino acids. Here the CDR3 reads CASKRDTGTGELFF. The CDR3 nucleotides are TGTGCCAGCAAGCGGGACACGGGGACCGGGGAGCTGTTTTTT.

This clonotype has a handful of counts. This chain joins TRBV5-1 and TRBJ1-1; maybe TRBD1 (6 bases). This CDR3 is built from 14 residues. Germline CDR1 reads SGHRS; CDR2 reads YFSETQ. V dropped 4 bases and J dropped 6 bases, with 16 bases sitting between them. The CDR3 loop reads CASSKSNSGAEAFF. In DNA form, the CDR3 reads TGCGCCAGCAGCAAGAGCAATTCAGGGGCTGAAGCTTTCTTT.

This clonotype showed up just a few times. This chain's CDR3 is CASSYGLNSGANVLTF. CDR3 bases: TGTGCCAGCAGTTACGGGCTGAACTCTGGGGCCAACGTCCTGACTTTC. The genes are TRBV6-5 and TRBJ2-6; D not certain. V was shortened by 2 bases and J by 0 bases, with 8 bases between the two germline ends. CDR3 length: 16 residues. Per the germline V gene, CDR1 is MNHEY and CDR2 is SVGAGI.

As regards this clonotype: One end of the junction is discordant with germline, which a read error may explain. V gene TRBV3-1 combines with J gene TRBJ2-1; either TRBD1 or TRBD2 may supply D (5 bases each). This CDR3 comprises 16 residues. Germline V CDR1 and CDR2: LGHDT, YNNKEL (reference sequence). CDR3 bases: TGTGCCAGCAGCTCACCCAGGGCAGACCCCGGGAATGAGCAGTCCTTC. It specifies CASSSPRADPGNEQSF.

In nucleotides, the CDR3 is TGCAGTGCTAGTCTGGCGGGAGCCTACGAGCAGTTCTTC. Translated, it gives CSASLAGAYEQFF. This rearrangement joins TRBV20-1 to TRBJ2-1, with TRBD2 matching 7 bases. CDR3 length: 13 residues. Germline values: CDR1 DFQATT, CDR2 SNEGSKA (reference sequence). V trimming: 3 bases; J trimming: 10 bases; junction bases outside the gene matches: 9.

This clonotype has more than one count but fewer than ten. The chain couples TRBV5-6 to TRBJ1-2, with D maybe TRBD1 (5 bases). In germline, CDR1 is SGHDT, CDR2 YYEEEE. Trimming cost V 0 bases and J 6 bases, with 9 bases left between them. The CDR3 runs to 13 residues. The CDR3 spells CASSLVRDDGYTF. CDR3 bases: TGTGCCAGCAGCTTGGTAAGGGACGATGGCTACACCTTC.

This clonotype was counted only a few times. The chain links TRBV2 to TRBJ1-5, with D perhaps TRBD1 (5 bases). The germline V gene encodes CDR1 SNHLY and CDR2 FYNNEI. The CDR3 runs 14 residues. V gave up 5 bases and J gave up 7 bases, with 15 bases separating them. The CDR3 DNA sequence: TGTGCCAGCAGTCGGTCTGCAGGGCGGCAGCCCCAGCATTTT. This encodes CASSRSAGRQPQHF.

This clonotype was observed a few times. The rearrangement uses TRBV6-2 or TRBV6-3 and TRBJ2-1; no clear D. V gave up 2 bases and J gave up 0 bases, with 11 bases separating them. The CDR3 contains 16 residues. Germline-derived CDR1 and CDR2 are MNHEY and SVGEGT. CDR3 amino acids: CASSYPPNYSYNEQFF. DNA for the CDR3: TGTGCCAGCAGTTACCCCCCTAATTACTCCTACAATGAGCAGTTCTTC.

This clonotype showed up just a few times. The rearrangement links TRBV6-4 to TRBJ1-2; D gene ambiguous. V dropped 5 bases and J dropped 4 bases, with 11 bases sitting between them. Germline V gene sequence: CDR1 MRHNA, CDR2 SNTAGT. The CDR3 totals 13 residues. As DNA, the CDR3 is TGTGCCAGCAGTCCGGACGGAACCTATGGCTACACCTTC. It specifies CASSPDGTYGYTF.